The TCR beta chain under discussion was sequenced for a study of blood T cell repertoires in COVID-19. For the study at large: COVID-19 samples from acute and convalescent phases originated in the United States, Italy and Spain. Nucleic acid was either cDNA or gDNA, and it came from T cells, B-cell-depleted T cells, or PBMCs.

Methods used by the authors: Researchers report that nucleated cell counts were estimated from reference gene primer amplification. Repertoires were generated with immunoSEQ multiplex PCR, while TCRdb's copy carries only in-frame clones and drops some. That table is the source of V, J and clone size, and D and trimming were worked out from the DNA. The repertoire has under 250,000 clones, about 80% of them found once; the top ten carry approximately 2.9%. The sequence was collected from a young woman who had recovered from COVID-19. The material sequenced was peripheral blood.

The DNA of the CDR3 is TGTGCCAGCAGTTACTCGGCAGGGGGTTACTACGAGCAGTACTTC. Amino acid sequence: CASSYSAGGYYEQYF. The rearrangement links TRBV6-5 to TRBJ2-7, with 7 bases lining up with TRBD1. The CDR3 runs 15 residues. Germline CDR1 reads MNHEY; CDR2 reads SVGAGI. V gave up 0 bases and J gave up 3 bases; unmatched junction bases: 5.